The 11 T cell receptor beta chains below all came from one sample that was sequenced in a study of T cell repertoires in cytomegalovirus infection. Antigen specificity for these receptors is unknown. TCRdb used MiXCR to reprocess the reads, holding one entry per CDR3 protein. Among 700,000 to 850,000 distinct CDR3 sequences listed, 30% to 35% were seen once. The input for sequencing was cultured CD8+ T cells from PBMCs, taken from culture after CMV antigen stimulation. Receptors were obtained from a human donor in good health (CMV status not recorded). Some clones in this sample may be carry-over from other donors' samples.

This clonotype was seen many times. The chain recombines TRBV7-6 with TRBJ1-2; no reliable D call. CDR1 is SGHVS and CDR2 is FNYEAQ in the germline V gene. The CDR3 runs to 18 residues. The ends were cut back, 3 bases at V and 1 base at J, with 21 bases in the middle. CDR3 bases: TGTGCCAGCAGCTTGGAACCCCCGGACTGGAATGGTAACTATGGCTACACCTTC. Protein sequence: CASSLEPPDWNGNYGYTF.

This clonotype was recorded at least ten times. V is TRBV7-2 and J is TRBJ2-7, with D tentatively TRBD1 (5 bases). Trimming took off 5 bases at V and 9 bases at J, with 20 bases between the two ends. Germline V gene data show CDR1 as SGHTA and CDR2 as FQGNSA. The CDR3 length is 14 residues. CDR3 nucleotide sequence: TGTGCCAGCAGCCTAAGGGGCCCACAGAACTGGCAGTACGTC. Translating it yields CASSLRGPQNWQYV.

This sequence joins TRBV7-6 and TRBJ2-7; D possibly matches TRBD1 or TRBD2 (5 bases each). V lost 3 bases, J lost 6 bases, and 18 bases lay in between. CDR1 is SGHVS, CDR2 FNYEAQ, per germline. The CDR3 is 15 residues long. The DNA for the CDR3 is TGTGCCAGCAGCTTGGGCACCGGGACGGCGGCCGAGCAGTACTTC. This encodes CASSLGTGTAAEQYF.

This chain uses TRBV5-4 with TRBJ1-2; D possibly corresponds to TRBD1 (6 bases). Germline CDR1 and CDR2: SGHNT and YYREEE (reference sequence). V lost 0 bases to trimming and J lost 2 bases, with 8 bases between them. The CDR3 is 14 residues long. This chain's CDR3 is CASSLAGQNYGYTF. The CDR3, as DNA: TGTGCCAGCAGCTTGGCCGGACAGAACTATGGCTACACCTTC.

The V gene is TRBV7-9, the J gene TRBJ1-4; 7 bases map to TRBD1. V shed 5 bases, J shed 5 bases, and the junction held 5 bases outside the gene matches. This CDR3 has 14 residues. Germline CDR1 reads SEHNR; CDR2 reads FQNEAQ (reference sequence). The CDR3 region is CASSPDRLNEKLFF. The CDR3 DNA reads TGTGCCAGCAGCCCGGACAGGCTAAATGAAAAACTGTTTTTT.

This clonotype was seen many times. J is TRBJ1-4 and V is TRBV6-5; D is unresolved. The CDR3 has 13 amino acids. Trimming took 2 bases from V and 10 from J, leaving 11 bases between them. Germline CDR1 is MNHEY and CDR2 is SVGAGI. The CDR3 sequence is CASSYKTLGKLFF. The CDR3, as DNA: TGTGCCAGCAGTTACAAGACACTCGGAAAACTGTTTTTT.

J is TRBJ2-5 and V is TRBV4-1; D unclear. V shed 1 base and J shed 2 bases, with 11 bases lying between them. The CDR3 extends over 15 amino acids. Per the germline V gene, CDR1 is MGHRA and CDR2 is YSYEKL. The CDR3 bases are TGCGCCAGCAGCCAAGTTGGTGGCATTCAAGAGACCCAGTACTTC. Its translation is CASSQVGGIQETQYF.

The sample holds a few counts of this clonotype. The gene calls are TRBV7-6 and TRBJ1-5, with D tentatively TRBD1 (5 bases). V lost 1 base and J 6 bases, leaving 13 bases between the germline ends. The CDR3 sequence is 15 residues long. Germline V lookup: CDR1 SGHVS, CDR2 FNYEAQ. CDR3 amino acids: CASSLVGDAVQPQHF. In DNA form, the CDR3 reads TGTGCCAGCAGCTTAGTAGGGGACGCGGTTCAGCCCCAGCATTTT.

V usage is TRBV19 and J usage is TRBJ1-1; 9 positions match TRBD1. J lost 3 bases, V lost 6 bases, and 8 bases had no gene match. The CDR3 runs to 15 residues. CDR1 and CDR2 from the germline V gene are LNHDA and SQIVND (reference sequence). CDR3 coding DNA: TGTGCCAGTAGCCTTACAGGGGGCCCGGACACTGAAGCTTTCTTT. This sequence encodes CASSLTGGPDTEAFF.

Only one count was recorded for this clonotype. V is TRBV7-3 and J is TRBJ2-1, with 10 bases that match TRBD1. After removal of 4 bases from V and 4 bases from J, the junction contained 4 bases not matched to a gene. The CDR3 is 15 amino acids. Germline CDR1 SGHTA, CDR2 FQGTGA. The CDR3 sequence is CASSWTGGFYNEQFF. CDR3 nucleotides: TGTGCCAGCAGCTGGACAGGGGGATTTTACAATGAGCAGTTCTTC. The variable domain in full, completed from reference TRBV7-3 and TRBJ2-1, reads GAGVSQTPSNKVTEKGKYVELRCDPISGHTALYWYRQSLGQGPEFLIYFQGTGAADDSGLPNDRFFAVRPEGSVSTLKIQRTERGDSAVYLCASSWTGGFYNEQFFGPGTRLTVL.

This clonotype was recorded only once. The chain employs TRBV2 and TRBJ1-1; the D is unclear. CDR1 is SNHLY, CDR2 FYNNEI, per germline. The CDR3 has 12 residues. V shed 4 bases and J shed 12 bases, with 15 bases lying between them. The CDR3 loop is CASSGGYAGTFF. The DNA for the CDR3 is TGTGCCAGCAGTGGAGGGTACGCAGGAACTTTCTTT.